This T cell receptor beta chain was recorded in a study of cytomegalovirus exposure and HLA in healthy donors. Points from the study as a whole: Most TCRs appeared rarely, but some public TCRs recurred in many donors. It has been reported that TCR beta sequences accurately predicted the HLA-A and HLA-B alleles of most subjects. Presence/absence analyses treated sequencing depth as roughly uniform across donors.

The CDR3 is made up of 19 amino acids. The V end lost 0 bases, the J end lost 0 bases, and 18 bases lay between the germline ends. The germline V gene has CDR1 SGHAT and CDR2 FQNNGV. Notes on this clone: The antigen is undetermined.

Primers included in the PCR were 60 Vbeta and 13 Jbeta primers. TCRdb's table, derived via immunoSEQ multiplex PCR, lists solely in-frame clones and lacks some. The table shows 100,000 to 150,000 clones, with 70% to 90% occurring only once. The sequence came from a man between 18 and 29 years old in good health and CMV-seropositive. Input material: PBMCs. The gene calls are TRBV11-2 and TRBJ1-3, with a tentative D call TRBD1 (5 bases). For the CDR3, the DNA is TGTGCCAGCAGCTTAGATCTGAGTATCGACAGATACTCTGGAAACACCATATATTTT. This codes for CASSLDLSIDRYSGNTIYF.